Listed here is a single T cell receptor (beta chain). Original methodology: Reference gene primer amplification gave estimated nucleated cell counts. Libraries were prepared by immunoSEQ multiplex PCR; TCRdb keeps only in-frame clonotypes and omits some of them. Clone size and the V and J calls come from that table; the DNA yielded D and trimming. The sample holds around 56,000 clones, 80% to 90% seen once. The sample comes from a study of blood T cell repertoires in COVID-19. Overall study context: Sites across the United States, Italy and Spain contributed samples from acute and convalescent COVID-19. From T cells, B-cell-depleted T cells, or PBMCs came the material, which was cDNA or gDNA.

J gave up 1 base and V 3 bases, and 5 bases lay outside the gene matches. The CDR3 covers 14 residues. Germline lookup yields CDR1 GTSNPN and CDR2 SVGIG (reference sequence). The chain couples TRBV30 to TRBJ2-7; 8 bases align to TRBD1. The sample consisted of peripheral blood. This TCR was recovered from a human donor in a cohort sampled during active COVID-19. This CDR3 is CAWSDRGWSYEQYF. DNA of the CDR3: TGTGCCTGGAGCGACAGGGGTTGGTCCTACGAGCAGTACTTC.